This TCR beta chain was identified in a study of Ad26.COV2.S vaccination and SARS-CoV-2 variants. In the study overall: Of the COV1001 trial arms, the Ad26.COV2.S arm included the donor.

Treatment noted: 19 received Ad26.COV2.S at low or high dose, single or two shots; about five received placebo; per-sample allocation not given. It was on day 63 after the first vaccine or placebo injection that samples were taken. The germline V gene encodes CDR1 SNHLY and CDR2 FYNNEI. This CDR3 is 15 amino acids long. J was trimmed by 1 base and V by 10 bases; bases with no gene match: 10. Notes on this clone: Its antigen remains unknown.

Study outcomes and limitations: Recipients of either vaccine or placebo displayed similar breadth of non-spike TCRs.

Assay used: immunoSEQ multiplex PCR; TCRdb lists only in-frame clones, some missing. This sample carries fewer than 400,000 clones, around 91% of them seen once, and the ten largest clones take approximately 1.9%. This clonotype was obtained from a person between 18 and 65 years old who received the Ad26.COV2.S COVID-19 vaccine or a placebo. Source: peripheral blood, taken in a trial of Ad26.COV2.S vaccine versus placebo. The V and J genes are TRBV2 and TRBJ2-7; TRBD2 aligns across 10 bases. For the CDR3, the DNA is TGTGCCACCCGGGCCTTAGCGGGAGGTTCCTACGAGCAGTACTTC. Translated: CATRALAGGSYEQYF.